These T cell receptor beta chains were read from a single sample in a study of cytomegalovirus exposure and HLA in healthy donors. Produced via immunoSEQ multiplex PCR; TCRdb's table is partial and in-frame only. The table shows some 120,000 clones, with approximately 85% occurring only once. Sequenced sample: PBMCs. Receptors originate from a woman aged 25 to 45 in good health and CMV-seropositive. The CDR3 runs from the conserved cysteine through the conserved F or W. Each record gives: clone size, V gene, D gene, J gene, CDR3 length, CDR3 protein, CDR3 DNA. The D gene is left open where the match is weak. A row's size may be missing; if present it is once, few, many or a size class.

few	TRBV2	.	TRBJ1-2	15	CASSELPGQNYGYTF	TGTGCCAGCAGTGAACTGCCCGGACAGAACTATGGCTACACCTTC
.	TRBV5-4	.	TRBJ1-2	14	CASSLGTSNYGYTF	TGTGCCAGCAGCCTAGGGACATCTAACTATGGCTACACCTTC
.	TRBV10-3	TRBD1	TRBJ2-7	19	CAISSLGTGLLAVGGEQYF	TGTGCCATCAGCTCACTCGGGACAGGGCTTCTAGCGGTGGGGGGAGAGCAGTACTTC
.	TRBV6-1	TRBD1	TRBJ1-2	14	CASSVPQGAGGYTF	TGTGCCAGCAGTGTACCACAGGGGGCGGGGGGCTACACCTTC
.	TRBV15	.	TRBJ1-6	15	CATSIRRAYNSPLHF	TGTGCCACCAGCATTCGGAGGGCCTATAATTCACCCCTCCACTTT
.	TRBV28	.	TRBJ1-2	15	CASKGAGTRVYGYTF	TGTGCCAGCAAAGGGGCCGGGACAAGGGTCTATGGCTACACCTTC
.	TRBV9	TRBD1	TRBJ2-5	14	CASSKTTGEETQYF	TGTGCCAGCAGCAAAACTACAGGGGAGGAGACCCAGTACTTC
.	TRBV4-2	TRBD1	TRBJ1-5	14	CASSQTGGNQPQHF	TGTGCCAGCAGCCAAACAGGGGGCAATCAGCCCCAGCATTTT
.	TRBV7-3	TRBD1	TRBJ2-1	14	CASSLNGQGHEQFF	TGTGCCAGCAGCTTAAACGGACAGGGCCATGAGCAGTTCTTC
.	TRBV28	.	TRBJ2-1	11	CASSGPNEQFF	TGTGCCAGCAGTGGGCCCAATGAGCAGTTCTTC
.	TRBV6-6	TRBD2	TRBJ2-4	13	CASSPRTSGDQYF	TGTGCCAGCAGCCCGAGGACTAGCGGGGATCAGTACTTC
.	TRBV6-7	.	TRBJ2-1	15	CASRGGLDSYNEQFF	TGTGCCAGCAGGGGGGGGCTTGACTCCTACAATGAGCAGTTCTTC
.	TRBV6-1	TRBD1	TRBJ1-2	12	CASSPGGEGYTF	TGTGCCAGCAGTCCAGGGGGTGAAGGCTACACCTTC
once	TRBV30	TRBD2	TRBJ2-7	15	CAWSVQLAVSYEQYF	TGTGCCTGGAGTGTACAACTAGCGGTCTCCTACGAGCAGTACTTC
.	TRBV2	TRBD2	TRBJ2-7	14	CASSAERGESEQYF	TGTGCCAGCAGTGCCGAGCGGGGGGAGAGCGAGCAGTACTTC
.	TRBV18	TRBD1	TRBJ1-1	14	CASSPTGWDTEAFF	TGTGCCAGCTCACCGACAGGGTGGGACACTGAAGCTTTCTTT
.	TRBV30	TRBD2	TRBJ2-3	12	CAWSGGADTQYF	TGTGCCTGGTCCGGGGGGGCAGATACGCAGTATTTT
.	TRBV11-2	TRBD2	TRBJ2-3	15	CASSFVAGLTDTQYF	TGTGCCAGCAGCTTCGTAGCGGGGCTCACAGATACGCAGTATTTT
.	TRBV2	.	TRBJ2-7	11	CASRDRGEQYF	TGTGCCAGCAGGGACAGAGGGGAGCAGTACTTC
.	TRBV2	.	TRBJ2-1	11	CASREQGSGFF	TGTGCCAGCAGGGAACAGGGATCTGGGTTCTTC
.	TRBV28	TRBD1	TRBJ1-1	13	CASSRDRGTEAFF	TGTGCCAGCAGTCGGGACAGAGGCACTGAAGCTTTCTTT
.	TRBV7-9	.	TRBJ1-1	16	CASSLGGAGASTEAFF	TGTGCCAGCAGCTTAGGAGGGGCAGGGGCGAGCACTGAAGCTTTCTTT
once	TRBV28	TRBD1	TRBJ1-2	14	CASSSPNTGGGYTF	TGTGCCAGCAGCTCACCTAATACAGGGGGTGGCTACACCTTC
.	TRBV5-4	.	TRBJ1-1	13	CASSLVMNTEAFF	TGTGCCAGCAGCTTGGTCATGAACACTGAAGCTTTCTTT
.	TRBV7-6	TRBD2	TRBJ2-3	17	CASSLVPAGENTDTQYF	TGTGCCAGCAGCTTAGTTCCAGCGGGAGAGAACACAGATACGCAGTATTTT
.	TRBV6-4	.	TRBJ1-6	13	CASSRTGLSPLHF	TGTGCCAGCAGCCGAACAGGGCTTTCACCCCTCCACTTT
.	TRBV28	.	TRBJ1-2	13	CASSLPPRDGYTF	TGTGCCAGCAGTCTTCCCCCAAGAGATGGCTACACCTTC
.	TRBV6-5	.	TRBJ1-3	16	CASSYDRTFSGNTIYF	TGTGCCAGCAGTTACGACCGGACATTCTCTGGAAACACCATATATTTT
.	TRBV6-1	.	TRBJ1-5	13	CASSPQGNQPQHF	TGTGCCAGCAGCCCCCAGGGTAATCAGCCCCAGCATTTT
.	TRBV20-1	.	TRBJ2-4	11	CSARLSHIQYF	TGCAGTGCTAGGCTTAGTCACATTCAGTACTTC
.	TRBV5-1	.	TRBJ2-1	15	CASSDSTVLGGEQFF	TGCGCCAGCAGCGATTCGACAGTCCTAGGGGGTGAGCAGTTCTTC
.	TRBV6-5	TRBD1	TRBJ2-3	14	CASRGTGNRDTQYF	TGTGCCAGCAGGGGGACAGGGAATAGAGATACGCAGTATTTT
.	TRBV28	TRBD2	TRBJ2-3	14	CASSLTPGLDTQYF	TGTGCCAGCAGTTTAACTCCGGGACTAGACACGCAGTATTTT
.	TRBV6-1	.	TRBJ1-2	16	CASSDLTEPRNYGYTF	TGTGCCAGCAGTGACCTGACAGAGCCGCGCAACTATGGCTACACCTTC
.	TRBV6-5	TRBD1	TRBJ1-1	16	CASSFPPRQGNTEAFF	TGTGCCAGCAGTTTCCCCCCCCGACAGGGTAACACTGAAGCTTTCTTT
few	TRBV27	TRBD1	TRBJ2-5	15	CASSKPGQGQETQYF	TGTGCCAGCAGTAAACCGGGACAGGGACAAGAGACCCAGTACTTC